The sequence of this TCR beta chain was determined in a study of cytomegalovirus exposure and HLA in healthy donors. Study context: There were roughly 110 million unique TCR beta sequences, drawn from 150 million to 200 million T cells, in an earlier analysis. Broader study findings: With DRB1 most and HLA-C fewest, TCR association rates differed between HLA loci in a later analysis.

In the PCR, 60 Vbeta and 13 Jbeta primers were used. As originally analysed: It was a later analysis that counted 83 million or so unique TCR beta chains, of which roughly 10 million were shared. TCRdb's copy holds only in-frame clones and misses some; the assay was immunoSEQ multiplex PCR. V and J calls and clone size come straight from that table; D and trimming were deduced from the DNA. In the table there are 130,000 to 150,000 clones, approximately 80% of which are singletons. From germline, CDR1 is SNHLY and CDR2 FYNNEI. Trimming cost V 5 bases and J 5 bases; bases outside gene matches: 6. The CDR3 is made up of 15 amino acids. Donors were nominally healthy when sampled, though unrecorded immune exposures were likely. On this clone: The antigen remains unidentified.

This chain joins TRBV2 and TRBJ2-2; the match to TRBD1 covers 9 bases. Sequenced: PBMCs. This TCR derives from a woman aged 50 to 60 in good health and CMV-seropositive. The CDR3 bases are TGTGCCAGCAGTACCAGGACAGGGGTAACCGGGGAGCTGTTTTTT. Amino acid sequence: CASSTRTGVTGELFF. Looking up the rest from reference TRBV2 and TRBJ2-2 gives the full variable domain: EPEVTQTPSHQVTQMGQEVILRCVPISNHLYFYWYRQILGQKVEFLVSFYNNEISEKSEIFDDQFSVERPDGSNFTLKIRSTKLEDSAMYFCASSTRTGVTGELFFGEGSRLTVL.